The 7 T cell receptor beta chains reported below all come from one sample, sequenced in a study of T cells in Graves' hyperthyroidism and ophthalmopathy. TCR beta CDR3 sequences were amplified from RNA transcripts. The primer set for the first-round RT-PCR of the TCR CDR3 was HTBI. TCRdb independently ran MiXCR on the multiplex PCR reads; one entry per CDR3 protein. Among a few hundred thousand distinct CDR3 sequences listed, less than 25% were seen once. The sample was blood. The source is a young man with Graves' hyperthyroidism.

This clonotype was seen repeatedly, ten times or more. The gene calls are TRBV19 and TRBJ1-1; 9 nucleotides align to TRBD1. V shed 4 bases, J shed 0 bases, and the junction held 6 bases outside the gene matches. The CDR3 has 16 amino acids. Germline CDR1 is LNHDA and CDR2 is SQIVND (reference sequence). The CDR3 region is CASSRGQGVMNTEAFF. CDR3 DNA sequence: TGTGCCAGTAGTAGGGGACAGGGCGTCATGAACACTGAAGCTTTCTTT.

This clonotype was recorded many times. This chain uses TRBV12-3 or TRBV12-4 with TRBJ2-5; D gene ambiguous. The V end lost 7 bases, the J end lost 7 bases, and 16 bases lay between the germline ends. The CDR3 loop spans 13 amino acids. The CDR3 is CASKVKRRGTQYF. For the CDR3, the DNA is TGTGCCAGCAAGGTCAAGCGTAGAGGGACCCAGTACTTC.

This clonotype was counted at least ten times. V and J are TRBV2 and TRBJ1-1; possibly TRBD1 for D (5 bases). The CDR3 runs to 15 residues. Germline V gives CDR1 SNHLY, CDR2 FYNNEI. The germline V and J ends were trimmed by 1 base and 0 bases, with 9 bases remaining between them. The CDR3 loop is CASSEGQDMNTEAFF. For the CDR3, the DNA is TGTGCCAGCAGTGAAGGGCAGGACATGAACACTGAAGCTTTCTTT.

The chain recombines TRBV9 with TRBJ2-5; 11 positions match TRBD2. V was clipped by 3 bases and J by 4 bases; unmatched bases: 5. CDR1 and CDR2 (germline): SGDLS, YYNGEE. There are 15 residues in the CDR3. In DNA form, the CDR3 reads TGTGCCAGCAGCGGTAGCGGGGGGGCTTCAGAGACCCAGTACTTC. Protein: CASSGSGGASETQYF.

The chain carries TRBV12-3 or TRBV12-4 and TRBJ1-5; D unclear. The CDR3 covers 13 residues. V was cut by 1 base and J by 6 bases, with 7 bases left in between. The CDR3 region has the DNA TGTGCCAGCAGTTTAGGATACCCTCAGCCCCAGCATTTT. Protein product: CASSLGYPQPQHF.

The sample holds many counts of this clonotype. This chain uses TRBV20-1 with TRBJ1-1; no definite D call. Germline CDR1 DFQATT, CDR2 SNEGSKA (reference sequence). The V and J ends lost 0 bases and 10 bases respectively, with 9 bases between them. The CDR3 is 11 residues long. Here the CDR3 DNA reads TGCAGTGCTAGAGATAGGGAAGGAGCTTTCTTT. Its translation is CSARDREGAFF.

This clonotype appeared a few times. The rearrangement links TRBV9 to TRBJ2-2; TRBD2 agrees at 7 bases. This CDR3 has 15 amino acids. Germline V gives CDR1 SGDLS, CDR2 YYNGEE. The ends lost 2 bases at V and 5 bases at J; junction bases unmatched: 6. CDR3 bases: TGTGCCAGCAGCGTCGGGACTACAGATACCGGGGAGCTGTTTTTT. Protein: CASSVGTTDTGELFF.